The 4 T cell receptor beta chains below come from one sample, sequenced in a study of T cells in Graves' hyperthyroidism and ophthalmopathy. TCR beta CDR3 region amplification was performed from RNA transcripts. RT-PCR in the first round (using the HTBI primer set) targeted the TCR CDR3. TCRdb ran MiXCR on the multiplex PCR reads and lists one entry per CDR3 protein. Among about 610,000 distinct CDR3 sequences listed, around 45% were seen once. Sequencing was done on a sample of peripheral blood or thyroid tissue (not recorded which). The receptors derive from a woman under 30 with Graves' hyperthyroidism.

The chain joins TRBV20-1 to TRBJ2-5; 14 bases line up with TRBD2. CDR3 size: 15 residues. The V gene's germline CDR1 is DFQATT and CDR2 SNEGSKA (reference sequence). The V gene end was trimmed by 1 base and the J gene end by 11 bases; junction bases not matched to a gene: 9. The CDR3 bases are TGCAGTGCTAGAGGGACTAGCGGGAGGTTTGATGAGCAGTACTTC. The encoded protein is CSARGTSGRFDEQYF.

The rearrangement uses TRBV10-3 and TRBJ1-5; 10 bases match TRBD1. The J segment lost 2 bases and the V segment lost 4 bases, leaving 2 bases of the junction unmatched. Germline-derived CDR1 and CDR2 are ENHRY and SYGVKD. This CDR3 comprises 15 residues. The CDR3 nucleotides are TGTGCCATCAGTGGGGGGACAGGGGGCAATCAGCCCCAGCATTTT. This codes for CAISGGTGGNQPQHF.

This sequence joins TRBV7-8 and TRBJ2-5, with 8 nucleotides matching TRBD2. This CDR3 has 15 amino acids. After removal of 5 bases from V and 5 bases from J, the junction contained 10 bases not matched to a gene. Germline values: CDR1 SGHVS, CDR2 FQNEAQ. The CDR3 spells CASSLSGGPIETQYF. The CDR3 DNA reads TGTGCCAGCAGCCTATCGGGAGGGCCGATCGAGACCCAGTACTTC.

This rearrangement joins TRBV15 to TRBJ1-2, with 9 positions matching TRBD1. The CDR3 extends over 14 amino acids. Germline CDR1 is LNHNV and CDR2 is YYDKDF (reference sequence). The V gene end was trimmed by 1 base and the J gene end by 7 bases; junction bases not matched to a gene: 4. The CDR3 DNA sequence: TGTGCCACCAGCAGAGGGACAGGGGTTCGTGGCTACACCTTC. Protein sequence: CATSRGTGVRGYTF. Using reference TRBV15 and TRBJ1-2 for the parts outside the CDR3, the full variable domain is DAMVIQNPRYQVTQFGKPVTLSCSQTLNHNVMYWYQQKSSQAPKLLFHYYDKDFNNEADTPDNFQSRRPNTSFCFLDIRSPGLGDTAMYLCATSRGTGVRGYTFGSGTRLTVV.